The 32 T cell receptor beta chains reported below all come from one sample, sequenced in a study of T cells in narcolepsy (dated by TCRdb to the late 2010s). The library was prepared using the immunoSEQ multiplex PCR assay. TCRdb mirrors the immuneACCESS table, restricted to in-frame sequences. Some clones are absent from its copies; in checked studies, under half trace to an unresolved V gene, and the reason for the others is unknown. This sample holds tens of thousands of clones; 70% to 90% were observed only once. The ten largest account for around 1% of the sample. Material: memory (CD45RA-) CD4+ T cells from blood. Reading the label with the study, this specimen's cell subset or site is: memory T cells sorted ex vivo from peripheral blood. The receptors derive from a human donor in good health.

The chain is built from TRBV28 and TRBJ2-1; 9 nucleotides match TRBD2. The germline gives CDR1 MDHEN, CDR2 SYDVKM. V lost 2 bases and J lost 8; bases outside the gene matches: 7. The CDR3 loop spans 15 amino acids. The CDR3 region has the DNA TGTGCCAGCAGTTTAAGTAGCGGGAGTATTGATGAGCAGTTCTTC. Translating gives CASSLSSGSIDEQFF.

The chain employs TRBV28 and TRBJ1-5; D might be TRBD1 (5 bases). Trimming left V 1 base short and J 3 bases short, with 19 bases between. The germline V gene has CDR1 MDHEN and CDR2 SYDVKM. The CDR3 extends over 18 amino acids. The CDR3 coding sequence is TGTGCCAGCAGTTTATTGTCGTGGGGGAGGGATGTCAATCAGCCCCAGCATTTT. It translates to CASSLLSWGRDVNQPQHF.

The chain recombines TRBV25-1 with TRBJ1-1, with a weak D call TRBD1 (6 bases). V was shortened by 4 bases and J by 10 bases, with 16 bases between the two germline ends. CDR1 is MGHDK and CDR2 is SYGVNS in the germline V gene. The CDR3 has 13 amino acids. The CDR3 loop is CASSVQGLTGAFF. The CDR3, as DNA: TGTGCCAGCAGTGTACAGGGTCTTACCGGAGCTTTCTTT.

J is TRBJ2-3 and V is TRBV5-1; D perhaps matches TRBD1 (6 bases). The ends were cut back, 4 bases at V and 2 bases at J, with 17 bases in the middle. Germline assignment: CDR1 SGHRS and CDR2 YFSETQ. The CDR3 consists of 16 residues. The CDR3 coding sequence is TGCGCCAGCAGCCCTCCCCCGGGACAAAACACAGATACGCAGTATTTT. Translation: CASSPPPGQNTDTQYF.

CDR3 sequence: CASSLTGTSAYNEQFF. The CDR3 DNA follows: TGTGCCAGCAGCTTAACCGGGACTAGCGCCTACAATGAGCAGTTCTTC. The chain carries TRBV11-1 and TRBJ2-1; 10 bases align to TRBD2. J gave up 2 bases and V 2 bases, and 3 bases lay outside the gene matches. There are 16 residues in the CDR3. Germline loops: CDR1 SGHAT, CDR2 FQDESV (reference sequence).

The chain uses TRBV10-3 and TRBJ1-4; D remains ambiguous. The V end was cut by 3 bases, the J end by 8 bases, with 10 bases between. CDR1 is ENHRY and CDR2 is SYGVKD in the germline V gene. The CDR3 spans 13 residues. CDR3: CAISDRTSEKLFF. CDR3 nucleotide sequence: TGTGCCATCAGTGATAGGACTTCCGAAAAACTGTTTTTT.

The sample holds one count of this clone. In DNA, the CDR3 is TGTGCCAGCAGGTGGACAGGGGGCGACGAGCAGTACTTC. Translated, it gives CASRWTGGDEQYF. This chain joins TRBV28 and TRBJ2-5, with 11 bases identical to TRBD1. The J call may be in error: the DNA end matches TRBJ2-7 better. The CDR3 sequence is 13 residues long. Per germline, CDR1 MDHEN and CDR2 SYDVKM.

The chain combines TRBV5-5 with TRBJ2-7, with D maybe TRBD2 (7 bases). The CDR3 length is 14 residues. CDR1 SGHKS and CDR2 YYEKEE come from the germline V gene (reference sequence). The V gene lost 7 bases and the J gene lost 6 bases, with 20 bases spanning the gap. The CDR3 sequence: CASAGAGRLGEQYF. The CDR3, as DNA: TGTGCCAGCGCGGGGGCAGGGAGATTGGGCGAGCAGTACTTC.

In this sample, this clone turned up once. This sequence joins TRBV7-8 and TRBJ1-4, with D hard to call. The CDR3 is made up of 12 amino acids. The V end was cut by 1 base, the J end by 8 bases, with 5 bases between. In germline, CDR1 is SGHVS, CDR2 FQNEAQ. This CDR3 reads CASSLDSEKLFF. CDR3 sequence (DNA): TGTGCCAGCAGCTTAGACTCGGAAAAACTGTTTTTT.

This chain connects TRBV2 to TRBJ2-7, with D possibly matching TRBD1 (5 bases). Per the germline V gene, CDR1 is SNHLY and CDR2 is FYNNEI. The CDR3 loop spans 14 amino acids. Trimming left V 6 bases short and J 2 bases short, with 14 bases between. DNA of the CDR3: TGTGCCAGCAGGTGGTTCCCCAGGGCCTACGAGCAGTACTTC. Amino acids: CASRWFPRAYEQYF.

The chain has TRBV7-3 and TRBJ1-5, with no clear D. V lost 2 bases to trimming and J lost 4 bases, with 6 bases between them. This CDR3 contains 13 residues. In germline, CDR1 is SGHTA, CDR2 FQGTGA. CDR3 residues: CASSLDLNQPQHF. CDR3 bases: TGTGCCAGCAGCTTAGACTTGAATCAGCCCCAGCATTTT.

With respect to this clone: An end of the junction does not agree with germline; a read error may underlie this. The CDR3 loop is CATRTDWFSDEQYF. In nucleotides, the CDR3 is TGTGCCACCCGCACCGACTGGTTCTCCGACGAGCAGTACTTC. This rearrangement joins TRBV6-5 to TRBJ2-7; no definite D call. Germline values: CDR1 MNHEY, CDR2 SVGAGI. The CDR3 is 14 residues long.

This clone occurred once. The genes are TRBV10-3 and TRBJ2-7; D unclear. V lost 2 bases to trimming and J lost 4 bases, with 15 bases between them. The CDR3 sequence is 15 residues long. Germline values: CDR1 ENHRY, CDR2 SYGVKD. The CDR3 DNA sequence: TGTGCCATCAGTGAGAAAATAGGGTTTGATTACGAGCAGTACTTC. Amino acids: CAISEKIGFDYEQYF.

J is TRBJ2-7 and V is TRBV13, with D possibly TRBD1 on 5 matching bases. The CDR3 loop spans 13 amino acids. Germline values: CDR1 PRHDT, CDR2 FYEKMQ (reference sequence). V was clipped by 4 bases and J by 6 bases, with 13 bases between them. The CDR3 sequence is CASSSRQYSEQYF. As DNA, the CDR3 is TGTGCCAGCAGCTCCAGACAGTATTCCGAGCAGTACTTC. Full variable domain (missing parts from reference TRBV13 and TRBJ2-7): AAGVIQSPRHLIKEKRETATLKCYPIPRHDTVYWYQQGPGQDPQFLISFYEKMQSDKGSIPDRFSAQQFSDYHSELNMSSLELGDSALYFCASSSRQYSEQYFGPGTRLTVT.

V and J are TRBV6-1 and TRBJ1-2, with no clear D. The CDR3 has 14 residues. Per germline, CDR1 MNHNS and CDR2 SASEGT. With 3 bases removed from V and 0 bases from J, the gap between germline ends came to 8 bases. CDR3 residues: CASSDPPPNYGYTF. The CDR3 DNA is TGTGCCAGCAGTGACCCTCCTCCTAACTATGGCTACACCTTC.

This clone was picked up a small number of times. The chain recombines TRBV10-3 with TRBJ2-7; D gene uncertain. V was shortened by 0 bases and J by 0 bases, with 9 bases between the two germline ends. The CDR3 runs 15 residues. CDR1 ENHRY and CDR2 SYGVKD come from the germline V gene. CDR3 in amino acids: CAISESVGSSYEQYF. The CDR3 DNA is TGTGCCATCAGTGAGTCGGTCGGTAGCTCCTACGAGCAGTACTTC.

The rearrangement joins TRBV5-1 to TRBJ2-7; possibly TRBD1 for D (6 bases). Trimming took off 2 bases at V and 5 bases at J, with 14 bases between the two ends. Looked up from germline, CDR1 is SGHRS and CDR2 is YFSETQ. The CDR3 totals 14 residues. The CDR3 sequence: CASSFQGNYNEQYF. The DNA of the CDR3 is TGCGCCAGCAGCTTCCAGGGGAATTACAACGAGCAGTACTTC. Together with reference TRBV5-1 and TRBJ2-7, the CDR3 gives the full variable domain: KAGVTQTPRYLIKTRGQQVTLSCSPISGHRSVSWYQQTPGQGLQFLFEYFSETQRNKGNFPGRFSGRQFSNSRSEMNVSTLELGDSALYLCASSFQGNYNEQYFGPGTRLTVT.

The V call is TRBV7-8, the J call TRBJ1-2; TRBD1 matches at 11 bases. CDR3 size: 15 residues. CDR1 SGHVS and CDR2 FQNEAQ come from the germline V gene. J was trimmed by 7 bases and V by 2 bases; bases with no gene match: 6. The CDR3 here is CASSLRDRGFSGYTF. CDR3 in DNA: TGTGCCAGCAGCTTACGGGACAGGGGGTTTAGTGGCTACACCTTC. Full variable domain (remainder filled in from reference TRBV7-8 and TRBJ1-2): GAGVSQSPRYKVAKRGQDVALRCDPISGHVSLFWYQQALGQGPEFLTYFQNEAQLDKSGLPSDRFFAERPEGSVSTLKIQRTQQEDSAVYLCASSLRDRGFSGYTFGSGTRLTVV.

The chain is built from TRBV29-1 and TRBJ2-3; TRBD2 matches 11 bases. V lost 1 base, J lost 1 base, and 4 bases stayed unmatched. From germline, CDR1 is SQVTM and CDR2 ANQGSEA. This CDR3 spans 16 amino acids. The CDR3 sequence: CSVEGGTSGRTDTQYF. CDR3 coding DNA: TGCAGCGTTGAAGGGGGGACTAGCGGACGCACAGATACGCAGTATTTT.

V gene TRBV11-2 combines with J gene TRBJ1-2; 7 nucleotides match TRBD1. The CDR3 contains 15 residues. The germline V gene encodes CDR1 SGHAT and CDR2 FQNNGV. V was pared by 4 bases and J by 6 bases, with 11 bases of the junction left unmatched. CDR3 region: CASSSRNQGVDGYTF. CDR3 in DNA: TGTGCCAGCAGCTCTCGAAACCAGGGGGTCGATGGCTACACCTTC. Drawing the rest from reference TRBV11-2 and TRBJ1-2, the complete variable domain is EAGVAQSPRYKIIEKRQSVAFWCNPISGHATLYWYQQILGQGPKLLIQFQNNGVVDDSQLPKDRFSAERLKGVDSTLKIQPAKLEDSAVYLCASSSRNQGVDGYTFGSGTRLTVV.

The J gene is TRBJ2-7, the V gene TRBV5-5; the match to TRBD1 covers 9 bases. The CDR3 extends over 16 amino acids. Germline assignment: CDR1 SGHKS and CDR2 YYEKEE (reference sequence). The V segment lost 5 bases and the J segment 3 bases; nucleotides outside the gene matches: 12. The CDR3 DNA reads TGTGCCAGCAGTCTACCCACAGGGGGCGTAGGCTACGAGCAGTACTTC. This codes for CASSLPTGGVGYEQYF.

This chain links TRBV25-1 with TRBJ2-1; D is perhaps TRBD2 (5 bases). The germline V gene has CDR1 MGHDK and CDR2 SYGVNS. Between the trimmed V and J ends, which lost 2 bases and 0 bases, there was a span of 14 bases. The CDR3 spans 17 residues. DNA for the CDR3: TGTGCCAGCAGTGAACGGAGGTTAAGCGACTCCTACAATGAGCAGTTCTTC. This sequence encodes CASSERRLSDSYNEQFF.

The chain recombines TRBV5-1 with TRBJ1-1, with D possibly matching TRBD1 (5 bases). V dropped 4 bases and J dropped 0 bases, with 19 bases sitting between them. The CDR3 runs to 17 residues. The germline CDR1 and CDR2 sequences are SGHRS and YFSETQ. The CDR3, as DNA: TGCGCCAGCAGCGGGGGACGGGACGGGTTCATGAACACTGAAGCTTTCTTT. Amino acids: CASSGGRDGFMNTEAFF.

The CDR3 DNA reads as TGTGCCAGCAGCGTAGGGGGGAGTGGTGAGACCCAGTACTTC. Translated: CASSVGGSGETQYF. The J gene is TRBJ2-5, the V gene TRBV9; D may correspond to TRBD1 or TRBD2 (5 bases each). CDR1 SGDLS and CDR2 YYNGEE come from the germline V gene. V lost 0 bases to trimming and J lost 5 bases, with 11 bases between them. The CDR3 length is 14 residues.

V is TRBV9 and J is TRBJ2-3; D is undetermined. Between the trimmed V and J ends, which lost 3 bases and 2 bases, there was a span of 10 bases. Germline CDR1 SGDLS, CDR2 YYNGEE. The CDR3 consists of 14 residues. CDR3 coding DNA: TGTGCCAGCAGCGCACTGGGCCCCACAGATACGCAGTATTTT. Translating gives CASSALGPTDTQYF.

This chain uses TRBV4-3 with TRBJ2-1; no clear D gene. V dropped 0 bases and J dropped 12 bases, with 12 bases sitting between them. The CDR3 extends over 13 amino acids. Germline V CDR1 and CDR2: LGHNA, YSLEER. This CDR3 is CASSQDRDLGQFF. For the CDR3, the DNA is TGCGCCAGCAGCCAAGATCGAGATCTCGGGCAGTTCTTC.

Details on this clone: Germline is not matched at one junction end, which may reflect a read error. V usage is TRBV7-7 and J usage is TRBJ2-5; D may correspond to TRBD1 or TRBD2 (5 bases each). The CDR3 spans 16 residues. Germline V gene lookup returns CDR1 SSHAT and CDR2 FNYEAQ (reference sequence). The CDR3 sequence: CASSLGGSGSQETQYF. The CDR3 nucleotides are TGTGCTAGCAGCTTAGGTGGTTCAGGGAGCCAAGAGACCCAGTACTTC.

CDR3 bases: TGTGCCAGCAGTTACCAAGCCCCATGGGACACTGAAGCTTTCTTT. Translated: CASSYQAPWDTEAFF. The V gene is TRBV6-5, the J gene TRBJ1-1; D unresolved. The V gene's germline CDR1 is MNHEY and CDR2 SVGAGI. V was clipped by 2 bases and J by 3 bases, with 13 bases between them. The CDR3 is 15 amino acids.

Comment on this clone: The sample holds other DNA sequences that translate to the same CDR3. This chain links TRBV12-5 with TRBJ1-2, with 7 nucleotides matching TRBD1. CDR3 size: 12 residues. Germline V gene sequence: CDR1 LGHNT, CDR2 FRNRAP. The trim removed 6 bases at V and 6 bases at J, leaving 4 bases unmatched. The CDR3 sequence: CASGRTGDGYTF. The CDR3 nucleotides read TGTGCTAGTGGGCGAACAGGGGATGGCTACACCTTC.

The V and J genes are TRBV30 and TRBJ2-1; TRBD2 matches at 7 bases. CDR3 length: 17 residues. After removal of 2 bases from V and 5 bases from J, the junction contained 15 bases not matched to a gene. The germline CDR1 and CDR2 sequences are GTSNPN and SVGIG (reference sequence). CDR3 region: CAWSKWEGRVTDNEQFF. The CDR3 region has the DNA TGTGCCTGGAGTAAATGGGAGGGCCGAGTTACGGACAATGAGCAGTTCTTC.

The chain combines TRBV18 with TRBJ1-4; perhaps TRBD1 as D (5 bases). This CDR3 has 16 amino acids. Germline CDR1 and CDR2: KGHSH and LQKENI. Trimming left V 3 bases short and J 0 bases short, with 11 bases between. The DNA for the CDR3 is TGTGCCAGCTCACCCCAAGACAGTGCAACTAATGAAAAACTGTTTTTT. Its translation: CASSPQDSATNEKLFF.

The V gene is TRBV5-5, the J gene TRBJ1-3, with D possibly matching TRBD1 (6 bases). From germline, CDR1 is SGHKS and CDR2 YYEKEE (reference sequence). The CDR3 totals 17 residues. V lost 3 bases and J 1 base, leaving 17 bases between the germline ends. The CDR3 sequence is CASSWVNTGRSGNTIYF. The DNA of the CDR3 is TGTGCCAGCAGCTGGGTAAATACAGGGAGGTCTGGAAACACCATATATTTT.